These T cell receptor beta chains were read from a single sample in a study of T cell changes during pregnancy in multiple sclerosis. Clones were sequenced by immunoSEQ multiplex PCR, and TCRdb holds only the in-frame ones, with some missing. This repertoire shows some 85,000 clones, 85% to 95% found once; its top ten account for around 0.7%. Source: peripheral blood, taken in the second trimester of pregnancy. Receptors originate from a female donor in good health, enrolled as a control in a pregnancy study. CDR3s include the opening cysteine and the closing phenylalanine or tryptophan. A D gene is named only where the DNA matches it firmly. Size is omitted from some rows. Given values are once, few, many or a class for expanded clones.

TRBD1	NA	TRBV5-6	TRBJ1-1	TGTGCCAGCAGCTCGGGACAGCAAGCTTTCTTT	CASSSGQQAFF
NA	NA	TRBV5-1	TRBJ1-1	TGCGCCAGCCGAGGCGGGGGGGGTTGGAACACTGAAGCTTTCTTT	CASRGGGGWNTEAFF
NA	NA	TRBV9	TRBJ2-4	TGTGCCAGCAGCGTAGATCCGTCCAGTCTAAACATTCAGTACTTC	CASSVDPSSLNIQYF
TRBD1	NA	TRBV7-2	TRBJ2-3	TGTGCCAGCACCACAGGGGGCCTAGATACGCAGTATTTT	CASTTGGLDTQYF
NA	NA	TRBV7-9	TRBJ1-2	TGTGCCAGCAGCCCGAAGACAGGCCGGCCTGATTTCAACTATGGCTACACCTTC	CASSPKTGRPDFNYGYTF
NA	once	TRBV9	TRBJ1-2	TGTGCCAGCAGCGTAGCTACTGGGAGGGGTGATGGCTACACCTTC	CASSVATGRGDGYTF
NA	NA	TRBV15	TRBJ2-1	TGTGCCACCAGCAGAGATCGGGCAGGGTCAGGAAATGAGCAGTTCTTC	CATSRDRAGSGNEQFF
NA	NA	TRBV14	TRBJ1-2	TGTGCCAGCAGCCAGATGACACTTTATGGCTACACCTTC	CASSQMTLYGYTF
NA	NA	TRBV11-2	TRBJ2-5	TGTGCCAGCAGCTCAGGGTTCCAAGAGACCCAGTACTTC	CASSSGFQETQYF
NA	NA	TRBV5-1	TRBJ1-1	TGCGCCAGCAGCCGGGGGGCTGTGAACACTGAAGCTTTCTTT	CASSRGAVNTEAFF
TRBD1	NA	TRBV28	TRBJ1-1	TGTGCCAGCAGGGAGACAGGGGGACGCACTGAAGCTTTCTTT	CASRETGGRTEAFF
TRBD1	NA	TRBV10-3	TRBJ1-6	TGTGCCAACTCGGGACAGGAGAATTCACCCCTCCACTTT	CANSGQENSPLHF
NA	NA	TRBV5-1	TRBJ1-6	TGCGCCAGCAGCTTGGAGGGACAAAGTAATTCACCCCTCCACTTT	CASSLEGQSNSPLHF
TRBD1	NA	TRBV5-1	TRBJ1-1	TGCGCCAGCAGCCCCAGCAGGGGGCACGGTGAAGCTTTCTTT	CASSPSRGHGEAFF
TRBD2	NA	TRBV7-2	TRBJ2-5	TGTGCCAGCAGCTCCCGCTGGGGGCTAGCGGGGGCCGGGGAGACCCAGTACTTC	CASSSRWGLAGAGETQYF
NA	NA	TRBV4-2	TRBJ2-3	TGTGCCAGCAGCCAAGGTTCGATTCCGGGGAGGGGGATGGATACGCAGTATTTT	CASSQGSIPGRGMDTQYF
NA	NA	TRBV6-5	TRBJ2-3	TGTGCCAGCAGTTCGTCCCAGGGGACAGATACGCAGTATTTT	CASSSSQGTDTQYF
TRBD1	NA	TRBV13	TRBJ1-6	TGTGCCAGCAGCCATATGATGGGGACAGCTCGTAATTCACCCCTCCACTTT	CASSHMMGTARNSPLHF
NA	NA	TRBV29-1	TRBJ1-2	TGCAGCGTTGAGGCAGGGGAAGATGGCTACACCTTC	CSVEAGEDGYTF
TRBD2	NA	TRBV5-5	TRBJ2-5	TGTGCCAGCAGCTTGGGCGGGGGGGCAGGAGAGACCCAGTACTTC	CASSLGGGAGETQYF
TRBD1	NA	TRBV27	TRBJ1-2	TGTGCCAGCAGACCGACAGGGGGCGGGTATGGCTACACCTTC	CASRPTGGGYGYTF
TRBD2	NA	TRBV7-2	TRBJ2-2	TGTGCCAGCAGCACAGCGGGGGGGGGAGTCCACGGGGAGCTGTTTTTT	CASSTAGGGVHGELFF
NA	NA	TRBV11-2	TRBJ1-2	TGTGCCAGCAGCCCTGACAGGAACTATGGCTACACCTTC	CASSPDRNYGYTF
TRBD1	NA	TRBV29-1	TRBJ1-4	TGCAGCGGAGCACAGGGGAATGAAAAACTGTTTTTT	CSGAQGNEKLFF
NA	NA	TRBV25-1	TRBJ1-2	TGTGCCAGCAGAGACCCAGGTGGTTCTTATGGCTACACCTTC	CASRDPGGSYGYTF
NA	NA	TRBV19	TRBJ1-1	TGTGCCAGTAAGGAAGCGGACACTGAAGCTTTCTTT	CASKEADTEAFF
NA	NA	TRBV30	TRBJ1-4	TGTGCCTGGGGTGGCGCAACTAATGAAAAACTGTTTTTT	CAWGGATNEKLFF
NA	NA	TRBV11-2	TRBJ1-1	TGTGCCAGCAGGTCCACAGGGTACACTGAAGCTTTCTTT	CASRSTGYTEAFF
NA	NA	TRBV6-1	TRBJ1-3	TGTGCCAGCAGTGAAGGGAACAGATACTCTGGAAACACCATATATTTT	CASSEGNRYSGNTIYF
NA	once	TRBV7-3	TRBJ1-1	TGTGCCAGCAGCTTAAATTTCGTAAACACTGAAGCTTTCTTT	CASSLNFVNTEAFF
NA	NA	TRBV7-9	TRBJ2-1	TGTGCCAGCAGCCCGGACTCGATTGACAATGAGCAGTTCTTC	CASSPDSIDNEQFF
NA	NA	TRBV7-3	TRBJ2-1	TGTGCCAGCAGCTTACTACAGTACAATGAGCAGTTCTTC	CASSLLQYNEQFF
NA	NA	TRBV12-5	TRBJ1-3	TGTGCTAGTAGTAAGGGAGGGTCTGGAAACACCATATATTTT	CASSKGGSGNTIYF
TRBD1	NA	TRBV5-6	TRBJ2-5	TGTGCCAGCAGCTACGGACAGGGCATCCAAGAGACCCAGTACTTC	CASSYGQGIQETQYF
TRBD2	NA	TRBV18	TRBJ2-5	TGTGCCAGCTCACCAGGGAGGGTTGGCCAGTACTTC	CASSPGRVGQYF